The following is a T cell receptor beta chain sequence with its context. The data were taken from a study of control samples from healthy donors and cancer patients. Measured with immunoSEQ multiplex PCR; TCRdb has only the in-frame clones, and not every one. Here the sample spans some 14,000 clones, over 70% being singletons. Trimming removed 5 bases from V and 0 bases from J, with 11 bases in between. Germline V gene sequence: CDR1 SGHVS, CDR2 FNYEAQ. The CDR3 has 15 residues. This sequence originates from a male donor with melanoma. The sequenced sample was formalin-fixed, paraffin-embedded tissue. The chain carries TRBV7-6 and TRBJ1-3; TRBD1 might be the D (6 bases). CDR3 sequence: CASSADRTSGNTIYF. The CDR3 nucleotides are TGTGCCAGCAGCGCGGACAGAACCTCTGGAAACACCATATATTTT.